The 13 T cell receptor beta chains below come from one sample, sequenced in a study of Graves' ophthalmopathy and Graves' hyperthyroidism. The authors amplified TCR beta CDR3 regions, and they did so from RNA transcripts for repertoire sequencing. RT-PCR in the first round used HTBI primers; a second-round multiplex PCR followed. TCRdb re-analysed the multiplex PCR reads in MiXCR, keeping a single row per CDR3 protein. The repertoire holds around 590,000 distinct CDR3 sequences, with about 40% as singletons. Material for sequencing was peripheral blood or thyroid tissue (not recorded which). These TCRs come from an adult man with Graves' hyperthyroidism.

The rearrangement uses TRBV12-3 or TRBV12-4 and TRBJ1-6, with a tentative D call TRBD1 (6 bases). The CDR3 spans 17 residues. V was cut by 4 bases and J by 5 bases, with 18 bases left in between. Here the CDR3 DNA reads TGTGCCAGCAGTTCGGCCCGTCGGGGGCAGGATAATTCACCCCTCCACTTT. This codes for CASSSARRGQDNSPLHF.

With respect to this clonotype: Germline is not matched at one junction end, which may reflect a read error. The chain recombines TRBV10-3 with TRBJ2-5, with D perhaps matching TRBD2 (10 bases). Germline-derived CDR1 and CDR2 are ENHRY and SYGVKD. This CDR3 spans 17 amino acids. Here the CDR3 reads CVISDLGLATGGETQYF. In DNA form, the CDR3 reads TGTGTCATCAGTGATCTGGGACTAGCGACAGGGGGAGAGACCCAGTACTTC.

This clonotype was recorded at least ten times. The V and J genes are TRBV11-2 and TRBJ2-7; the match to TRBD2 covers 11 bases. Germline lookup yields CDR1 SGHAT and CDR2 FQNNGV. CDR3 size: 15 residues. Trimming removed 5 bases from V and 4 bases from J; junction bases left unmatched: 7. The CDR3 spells CASSATSGKGYEQYF. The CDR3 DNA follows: TGTGCCAGCAGCGCGACTAGCGGGAAAGGTTACGAGCAGTACTTC.

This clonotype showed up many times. The CDR3 region is CSVMGTGTDEKLFF. The CDR3 DNA reads TGCAGCGTAATGGGTACAGGGACAGATGAAAAACTGTTTTTT. The rearrangement joins TRBV29-1 to TRBJ1-4, with 7 bases aligning to TRBD1. Germline assignment: CDR1 SQVTM and CDR2 ANQGSEA. This CDR3 region has 14 residues. The J segment lost 6 bases and the V segment lost 6 bases, leaving 10 bases of the junction unmatched.

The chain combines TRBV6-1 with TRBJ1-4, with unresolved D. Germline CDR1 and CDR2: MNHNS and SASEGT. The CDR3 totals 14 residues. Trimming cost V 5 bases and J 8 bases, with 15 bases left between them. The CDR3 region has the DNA TGTGCCAGCAGTCCTCGGAGGGCCGGGGAAAAACTGTTTTTT. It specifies CASSPRRAGEKLFF.

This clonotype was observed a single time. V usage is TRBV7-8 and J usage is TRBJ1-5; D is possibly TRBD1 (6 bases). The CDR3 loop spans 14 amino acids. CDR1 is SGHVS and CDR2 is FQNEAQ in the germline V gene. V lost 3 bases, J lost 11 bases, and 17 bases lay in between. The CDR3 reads CASSFRQGRETQHF. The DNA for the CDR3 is TGTGCCAGCAGCTTTCGTCAGGGGAGAGAGACCCAGCATTTT.

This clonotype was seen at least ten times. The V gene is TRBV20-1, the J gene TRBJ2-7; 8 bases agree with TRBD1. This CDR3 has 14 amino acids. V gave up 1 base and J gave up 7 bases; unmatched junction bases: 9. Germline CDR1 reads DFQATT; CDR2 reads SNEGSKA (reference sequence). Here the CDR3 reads CSARGRTGKPEQYF. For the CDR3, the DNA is TGCAGTGCTAGAGGCAGGACAGGGAAGCCGGAGCAGTACTTC.

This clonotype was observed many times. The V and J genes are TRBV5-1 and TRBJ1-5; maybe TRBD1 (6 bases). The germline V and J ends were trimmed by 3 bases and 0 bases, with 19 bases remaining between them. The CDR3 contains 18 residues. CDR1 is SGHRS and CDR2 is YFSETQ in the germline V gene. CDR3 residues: CASSSHPSDSYSNQPQHF. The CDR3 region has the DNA TGCGCCAGCAGCTCCCACCCGTCGGACAGTTATAGCAATCAGCCCCAGCATTTT.

CDR3 region: CSLTLAGRSPDTQYF. CDR3 nucleotides: TGCAGCTTGACCCTAGCGGGGAGATCCCCAGATACGCAGTATTTT. This sequence joins TRBV29-1 and TRBJ2-3, with TRBD2 matching over 9 bases. Germline CDR1 and CDR2: SQVTM and ANQGSEA. V was pared by 8 bases and J by 4 bases, with 13 bases of the junction left unmatched. CDR3 length: 15 amino acids.

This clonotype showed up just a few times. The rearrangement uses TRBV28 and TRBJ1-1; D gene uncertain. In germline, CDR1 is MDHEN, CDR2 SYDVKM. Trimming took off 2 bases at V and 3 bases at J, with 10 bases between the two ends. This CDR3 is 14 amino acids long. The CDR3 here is CASSLRETHTEAFF. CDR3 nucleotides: TGTGCCAGCAGTTTAAGGGAAACCCACACTGAAGCTTTCTTT.

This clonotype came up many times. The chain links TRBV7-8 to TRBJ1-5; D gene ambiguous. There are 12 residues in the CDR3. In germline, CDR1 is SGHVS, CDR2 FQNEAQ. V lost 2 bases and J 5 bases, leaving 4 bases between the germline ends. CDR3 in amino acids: CASSLLDQPQHF. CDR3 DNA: TGTGCCAGCAGCTTACTTGATCAGCCCCAGCATTTT.

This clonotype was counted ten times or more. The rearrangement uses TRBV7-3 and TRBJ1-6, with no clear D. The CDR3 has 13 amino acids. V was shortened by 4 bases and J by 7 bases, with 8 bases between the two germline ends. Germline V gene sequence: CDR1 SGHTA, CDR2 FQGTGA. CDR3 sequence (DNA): TGTGCCAGCAGCTCCGGACCGAATTCACCCCTCCACTTT. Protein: CASSSGPNSPLHF. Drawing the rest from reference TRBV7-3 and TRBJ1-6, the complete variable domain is GAGVSQTPSNKVTEKGKYVELRCDPISGHTALYWYRQSLGQGPEFLIYFQGTGAADDSGLPNDRFFAVRPEGSVSTLKIQRTERGDSAVYLCASSSGPNSPLHFGNGTRLTVT.

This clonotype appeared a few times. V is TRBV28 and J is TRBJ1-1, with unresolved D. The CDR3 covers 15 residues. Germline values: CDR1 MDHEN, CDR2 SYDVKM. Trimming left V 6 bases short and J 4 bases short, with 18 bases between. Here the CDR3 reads CASSSLGFEGTEAFF. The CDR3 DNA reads TGTGCCAGCAGCTCCCTAGGGTTTGAGGGCACTGAAGCTTTCTTT.